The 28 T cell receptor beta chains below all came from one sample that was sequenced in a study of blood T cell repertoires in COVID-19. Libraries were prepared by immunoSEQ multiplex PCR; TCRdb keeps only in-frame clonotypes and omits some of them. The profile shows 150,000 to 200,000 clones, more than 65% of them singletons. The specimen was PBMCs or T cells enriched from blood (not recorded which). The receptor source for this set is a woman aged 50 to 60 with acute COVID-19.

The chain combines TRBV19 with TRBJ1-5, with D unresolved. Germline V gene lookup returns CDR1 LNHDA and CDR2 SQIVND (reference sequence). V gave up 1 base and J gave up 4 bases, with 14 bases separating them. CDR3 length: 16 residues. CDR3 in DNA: TGTGCCAGTAGTATAGGAAGAGGGCCCGGAAATCAGCCCCAGCATTTT. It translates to CASSIGRGPGNQPQHF. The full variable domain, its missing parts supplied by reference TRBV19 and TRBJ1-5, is DGGITQSPKYLFRKEGQNVTLSCEQNLNHDAMYWYRQDPGQGLRLIYYSQIVNDFQKGDIAEGYSVSREKKESFPLTVTSAQKNPTAFYLCASSIGRGPGNQPQHFGDGTRLSIL.

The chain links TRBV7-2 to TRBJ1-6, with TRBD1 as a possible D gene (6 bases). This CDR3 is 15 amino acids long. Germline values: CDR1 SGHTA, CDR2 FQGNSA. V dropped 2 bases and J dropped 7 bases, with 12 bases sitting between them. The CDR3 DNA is TGTGCCAGCAGCTTAACCCAGGGGAAGAATTCACCCCTCCACTTT. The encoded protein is CASSLTQGKNSPLHF.

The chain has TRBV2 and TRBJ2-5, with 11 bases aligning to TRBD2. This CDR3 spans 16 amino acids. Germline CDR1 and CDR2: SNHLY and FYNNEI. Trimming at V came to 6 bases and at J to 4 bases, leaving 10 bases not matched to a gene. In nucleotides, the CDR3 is TGTGCCAGCAGCCCCGGCGTAGCGGGGGGGCGAGAGACCCAGTACTTC. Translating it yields CASSPGVAGGRETQYF.

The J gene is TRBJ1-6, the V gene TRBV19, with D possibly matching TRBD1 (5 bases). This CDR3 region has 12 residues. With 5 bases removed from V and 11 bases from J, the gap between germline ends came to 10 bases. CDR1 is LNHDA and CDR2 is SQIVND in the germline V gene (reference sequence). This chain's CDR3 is CASSSGIPPLHF. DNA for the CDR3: TGTGCCAGTAGTTCAGGGATCCCACCCCTCCACTTT.

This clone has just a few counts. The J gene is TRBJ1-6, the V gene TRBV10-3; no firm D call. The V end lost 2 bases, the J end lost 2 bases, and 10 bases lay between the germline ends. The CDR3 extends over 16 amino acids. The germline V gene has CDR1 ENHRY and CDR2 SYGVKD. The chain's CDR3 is CAISEVAGTYNSPLHF. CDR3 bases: TGTGCCATCAGTGAGGTCGCGGGAACCTATAATTCACCCCTCCACTTT.

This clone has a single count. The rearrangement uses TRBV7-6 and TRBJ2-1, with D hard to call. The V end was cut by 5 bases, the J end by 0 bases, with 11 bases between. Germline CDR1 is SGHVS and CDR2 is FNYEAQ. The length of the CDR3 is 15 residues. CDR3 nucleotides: TGTGCCAGCAGCCCAGGCCATGGCTCCTACAATGAGCAGTTCTTC. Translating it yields CASSPGHGSYNEQFF.

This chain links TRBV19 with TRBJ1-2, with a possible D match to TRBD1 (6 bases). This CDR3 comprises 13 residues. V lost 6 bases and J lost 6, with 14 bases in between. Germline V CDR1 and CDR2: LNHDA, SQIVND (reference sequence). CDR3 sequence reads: CASRSAGVDGYTF. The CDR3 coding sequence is TGTGCCAGTAGGTCGGCAGGGGTGGATGGCTACACCTTC.

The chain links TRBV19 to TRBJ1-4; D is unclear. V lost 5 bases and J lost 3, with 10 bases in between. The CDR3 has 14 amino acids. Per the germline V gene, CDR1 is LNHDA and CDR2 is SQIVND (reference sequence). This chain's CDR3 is CASSRGVANEKLFF. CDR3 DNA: TGTGCCAGTAGTCGCGGGGTGGCTAATGAAAAACTGTTTTTT.

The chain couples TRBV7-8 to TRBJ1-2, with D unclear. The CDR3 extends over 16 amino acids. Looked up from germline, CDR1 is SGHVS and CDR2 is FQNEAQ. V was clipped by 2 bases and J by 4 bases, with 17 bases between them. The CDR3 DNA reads TGTGCCAGCAGCTTATTGGCGGCAACCCTTAGCTATGGCTACACCTTC. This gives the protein CASSLLAATLSYGYTF.

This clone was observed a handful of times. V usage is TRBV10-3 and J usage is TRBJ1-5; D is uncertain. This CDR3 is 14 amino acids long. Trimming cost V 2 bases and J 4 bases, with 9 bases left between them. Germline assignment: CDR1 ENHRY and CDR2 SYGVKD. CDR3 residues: CAISESTYNQPQHF. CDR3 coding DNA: TGTGCCATCAGTGAGAGCACCTATAATCAGCCCCAGCATTTT.

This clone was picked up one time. CDR3 nucleotides: TGCAGCGTTACTTGGCGGGACAGGGGGCGGATTGAAGCTTTCTTT. Its protein is CSVTWRDRGRIEAFF. The chain joins TRBV29-1 to TRBJ1-1, with 12 bases matching TRBD1. The CDR3 is 15 amino acids. Trimming removed 5 bases from V and 7 bases from J; junction bases left unmatched: 11. Germline CDR1 and CDR2: SQVTM and ANQGSEA.

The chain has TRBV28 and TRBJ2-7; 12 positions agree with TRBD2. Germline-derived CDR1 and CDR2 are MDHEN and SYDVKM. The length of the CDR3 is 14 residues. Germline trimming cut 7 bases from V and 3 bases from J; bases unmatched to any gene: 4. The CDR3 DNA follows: TGTGCCAGCAAAGGACTAGCGGGGAGCTACGAGCAGTACGTC. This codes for CASKGLAGSYEQYV.

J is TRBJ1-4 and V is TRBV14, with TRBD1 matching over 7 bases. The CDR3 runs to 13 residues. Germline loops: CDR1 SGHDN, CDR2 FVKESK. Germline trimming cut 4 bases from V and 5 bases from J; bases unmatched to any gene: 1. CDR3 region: CASSRDSNEKLFF. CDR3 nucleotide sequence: TGTGCCAGCAGCCGGGACAGCAATGAAAAACTGTTTTTT.

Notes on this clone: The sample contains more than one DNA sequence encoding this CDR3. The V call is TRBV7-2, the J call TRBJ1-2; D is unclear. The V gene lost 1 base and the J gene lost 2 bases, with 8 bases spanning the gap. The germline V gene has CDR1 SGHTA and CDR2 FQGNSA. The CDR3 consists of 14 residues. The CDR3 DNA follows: TGTGCCAGCAGCTTAGTCGGCGGAAACTATGGCTACACCTTC. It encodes CASSLVGGNYGYTF.

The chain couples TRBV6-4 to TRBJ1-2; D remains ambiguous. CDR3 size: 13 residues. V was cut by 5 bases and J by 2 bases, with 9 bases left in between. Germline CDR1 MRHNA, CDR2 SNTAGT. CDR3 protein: CASSQHVNYGYTF. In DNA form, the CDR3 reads TGTGCCAGCAGTCAACACGTGAACTATGGCTACACCTTC.

CDR3 DNA: TGTGCCAGCAGCGAGGGAGGGGGCTCCTACAATGAGCAGTTCTTC. It codes for CASSEGGGSYNEQFF. The V gene is TRBV9, the J gene TRBJ2-1; D is perhaps TRBD2 (7 bases). V shed 3 bases and J shed 0 bases, with 10 bases lying between them. The CDR3 is 15 residues long. Germline V gene lookup returns CDR1 SGDLS and CDR2 YYNGEE.

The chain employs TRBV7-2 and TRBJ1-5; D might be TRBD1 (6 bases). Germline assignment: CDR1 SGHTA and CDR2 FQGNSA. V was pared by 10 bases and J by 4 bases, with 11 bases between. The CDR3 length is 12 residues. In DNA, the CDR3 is TGTGCCATCGATGACAGGAATCAGCCCCAGCATTTT. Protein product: CAIDDRNQPQHF.

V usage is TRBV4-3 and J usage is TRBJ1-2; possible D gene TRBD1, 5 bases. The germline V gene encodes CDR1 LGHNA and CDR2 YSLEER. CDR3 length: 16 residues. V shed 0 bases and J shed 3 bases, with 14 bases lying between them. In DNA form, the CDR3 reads TGCGCCAGCAGCCAAGATTGGGGCAGGGATTACTATGGCTACACCTTC. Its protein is CASSQDWGRDYYGYTF.

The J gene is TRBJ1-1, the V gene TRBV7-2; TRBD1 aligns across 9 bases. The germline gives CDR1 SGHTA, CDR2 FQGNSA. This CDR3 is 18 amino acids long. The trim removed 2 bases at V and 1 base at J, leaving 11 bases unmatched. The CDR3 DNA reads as TGTGCCAGCAGCTTATACGGGACAGGGAGGAGGACGAACACTGAAGCTTTCTTT. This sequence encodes CASSLYGTGRRTNTEAFF.

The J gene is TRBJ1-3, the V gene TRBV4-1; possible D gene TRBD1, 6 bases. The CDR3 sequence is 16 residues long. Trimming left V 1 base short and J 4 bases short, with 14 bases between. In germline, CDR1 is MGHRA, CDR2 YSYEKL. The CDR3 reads CASSQVQGQKGNTIYF. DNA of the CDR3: TGCGCCAGCAGCCAAGTTCAGGGGCAGAAGGGAAACACCATATATTTT.

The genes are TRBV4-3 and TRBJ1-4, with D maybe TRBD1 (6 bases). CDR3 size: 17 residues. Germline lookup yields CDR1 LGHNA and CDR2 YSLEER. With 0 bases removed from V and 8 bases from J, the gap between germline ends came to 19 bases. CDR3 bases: TGCGCCAGCAGCCAAGAACCCCAGGCAGGGGTAAGGGAAAAACTGTTTTTT. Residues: CASSQEPQAGVREKLFF.

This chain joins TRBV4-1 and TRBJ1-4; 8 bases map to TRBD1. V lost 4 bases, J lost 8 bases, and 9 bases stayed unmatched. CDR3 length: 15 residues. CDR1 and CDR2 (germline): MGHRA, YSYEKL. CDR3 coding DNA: TGCGCCAGCAGCCGCTTTATGGCAGGGGGCGAAAAACTGTTTTTT. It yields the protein CASSRFMAGGEKLFF.

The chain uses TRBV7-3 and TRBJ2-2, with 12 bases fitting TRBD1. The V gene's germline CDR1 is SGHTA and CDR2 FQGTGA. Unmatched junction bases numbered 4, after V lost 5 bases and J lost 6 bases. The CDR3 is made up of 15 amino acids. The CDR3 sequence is CASSPGTGGAGELFF. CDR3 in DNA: TGTGCCAGCAGCCCCGGGACAGGGGGCGCCGGGGAGCTGTTTTTT.

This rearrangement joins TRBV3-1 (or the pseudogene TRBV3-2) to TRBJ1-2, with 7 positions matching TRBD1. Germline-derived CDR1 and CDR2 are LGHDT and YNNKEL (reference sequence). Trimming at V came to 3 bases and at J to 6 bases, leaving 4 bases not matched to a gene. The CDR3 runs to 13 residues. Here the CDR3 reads CASSQGTANGYTF. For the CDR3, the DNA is TGTGCCAGCAGCCAGGGGACAGCCAATGGCTACACCTTC.

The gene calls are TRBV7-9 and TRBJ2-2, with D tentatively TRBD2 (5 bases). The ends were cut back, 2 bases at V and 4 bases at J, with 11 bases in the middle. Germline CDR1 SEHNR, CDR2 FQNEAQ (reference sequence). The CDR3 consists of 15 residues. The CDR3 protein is CASSLRSEGTGELFF. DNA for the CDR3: TGTGCCAGCAGCTTACGATCTGAGGGCACCGGGGAGCTGTTTTTT.

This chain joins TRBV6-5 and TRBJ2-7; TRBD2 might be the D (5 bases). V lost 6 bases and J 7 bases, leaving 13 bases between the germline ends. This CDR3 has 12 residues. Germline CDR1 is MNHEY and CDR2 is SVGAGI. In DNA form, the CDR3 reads TGTGCCAGCAGCGATGACGGGGTTGAGCAGTACGTC. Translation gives CASSDDGVEQYV.

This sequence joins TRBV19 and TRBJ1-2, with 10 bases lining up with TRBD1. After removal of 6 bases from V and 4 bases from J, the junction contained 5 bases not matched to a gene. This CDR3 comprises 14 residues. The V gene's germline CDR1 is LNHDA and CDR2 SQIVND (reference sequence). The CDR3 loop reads CASSLRTGGYGYTF. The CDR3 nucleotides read TGTGCCAGTAGCCTCCGGACAGGGGGCTATGGCTACACCTTC.

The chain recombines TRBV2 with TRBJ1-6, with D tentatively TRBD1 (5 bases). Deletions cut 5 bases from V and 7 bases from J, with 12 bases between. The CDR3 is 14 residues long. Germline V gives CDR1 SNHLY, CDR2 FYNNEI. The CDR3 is CASSPAGGNSPLHF. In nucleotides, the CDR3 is TGTGCCAGCAGTCCCGCTGGGGGGAATTCACCCCTCCACTTT. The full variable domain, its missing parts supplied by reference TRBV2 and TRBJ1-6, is EPEVTQTPSHQVTQMGQEVILRCVPISNHLYFYWYRQILGQKVEFLVSFYNNEISEKSEIFDDQFSVERPDGSNFTLKIRSTKLEDSAMYFCASSPAGGNSPLHFGNGTRLTVT.